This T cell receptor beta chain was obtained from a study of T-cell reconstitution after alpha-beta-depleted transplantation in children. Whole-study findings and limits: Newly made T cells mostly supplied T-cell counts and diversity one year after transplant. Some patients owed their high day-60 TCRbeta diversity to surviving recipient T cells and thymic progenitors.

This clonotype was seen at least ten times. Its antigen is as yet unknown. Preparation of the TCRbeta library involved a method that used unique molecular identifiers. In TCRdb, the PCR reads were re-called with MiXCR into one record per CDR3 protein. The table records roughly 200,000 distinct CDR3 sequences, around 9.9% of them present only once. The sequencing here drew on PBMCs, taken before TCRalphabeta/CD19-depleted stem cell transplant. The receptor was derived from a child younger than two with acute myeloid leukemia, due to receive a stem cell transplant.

The CDR3 nucleotides read TGTGCCAGCAGTTTATGGGGACTAGCGGGAGTTCTCAATGAGCAGTTCTTC. Amino acid sequence: CASSLWGLAGVLNEQFF. This chain uses TRBV28 with TRBJ2-1; 14 bases are shared with TRBD2. Germline lookup yields CDR1 MDHEN and CDR2 SYDVKM. V was clipped by 0 bases and J by 6 bases; unmatched bases: 4. The CDR3 is 17 residues long.